These 18 T cell receptor beta chains were sequenced from one sample in a study of CD8 T cells in ankylosing spondylitis (dated by TCRdb to about 2017). Library creation used 5' RACE. The data were produced on an Illumina HiSeq 2500. TCRdb itself trimmed the public reads at Q25 with fastp, ran MiXCR and retained productive beta chains. Identical CDR3 proteins give one entry, which carries the most common genes and DNA. Across this sample there are more than 250,000 distinct CDR3 sequences, with 6.5% to 10% seen only once. The ten largest make up roughly 14% of the sample. These receptors have no identified antigens. Points the paper makes about the study in general: A TCR beta motif of several highly homologous amino acid variants appeared characteristic of blood from ankylosing spondylitis patients.

Sequencing was performed on blood, either unsorted or a sorted T cell fraction (not recorded which). The origin of the receptors is a male donor with ankylosing spondylitis.

This chain links TRBV29-1 with TRBJ2-7, with TRBD2 as a possible D gene (5 bases). Deletions cut 2 bases from V and 4 bases from J, with 9 bases between. Looked up from germline, CDR1 is SQVTM and CDR2 is ANQGSEA. There are 12 residues in the CDR3. This CDR3 is CSVELADYEQYF. The CDR3 coding sequence is TGCAGCGTTGAACTAGCAGATTACGAGCAGTACTTC.

This clonotype was recorded a few times. The chain uses TRBV2 and TRBJ1-1; TRBD1 aligns across 10 bases. Germline CDR1 and CDR2: SNHLY and FYNNEI. This CDR3 has 13 amino acids. V shed 8 bases, J shed 5 bases, and the junction held 5 bases outside the gene matches. The CDR3 loop is CASGGQGRTEAFF. The CDR3 coding sequence is TGTGCCAGCGGGGGACAGGGGCGGACTGAAGCTTTCTTT.

Many counts were recorded for this clonotype. J is TRBJ2-3 and V is TRBV5-6; either TRBD1 or TRBD2 may fit D (5 bases each). Trimming pared 5 bases from V and 4 bases from J, leaving 11 bases between. This CDR3 is 13 amino acids long. Germline CDR1 SGHDT, CDR2 YYEEEE. In DNA form, the CDR3 reads TGTGCCAGCAGGGGGGAGTTTCCAGATACGCAGTATTTT. Protein: CASRGEFPDTQYF.

In its sample, this clonotype was seen many times. The chain links TRBV29-1 to TRBJ2-1, with D perhaps given as TRBD1 or TRBD2 (5 bases each). Germline lookup yields CDR1 SQVTM and CDR2 ANQGSEA. Trimming cost V 6 bases and J 5 bases, with 17 bases left between them. This CDR3 is 14 amino acids long. CDR3 nucleotide sequence: TGCAGCGTCGGACCGGGACCAAAACACAATGAGCAGTTCTTC. Its protein is CSVGPGPKHNEQFF.

This clonotype appeared a few times. This sequence joins TRBV29-1 and TRBJ2-1, with D possibly TRBD1 on 6 matching bases. The CDR3 length is 13 residues. The V end was cut by 4 bases, the J end by 4 bases, with 11 bases between. CDR1 is SQVTM, CDR2 ANQGSEA, per germline. CDR3: CSVGGPEYNEQFF. The CDR3, as DNA: TGCAGCGTTGGGGGGCCCGAGTACAATGAGCAGTTCTTC.

This clonotype was seen only a few times. This rearrangement joins TRBV20-1 to TRBJ2-3, with 9 bases lining up with TRBD2. The CDR3 is made up of 14 amino acids. Germline CDR1 reads DFQATT; CDR2 reads SNEGSKA (reference sequence). V trimming: 4 bases; J trimming: 4 bases; junction bases outside the gene matches: 6. CDR3 region: CSAIRAGGPDTQYF. The CDR3 coding sequence is TGCAGTGCTATTCGAGCGGGAGGCCCAGATACGCAGTATTTT.

This clonotype was recorded at least ten times. The rearrangement uses TRBV7-2 and TRBJ2-1; D is possibly TRBD2 (5 bases). This CDR3 contains 16 residues. Germline CDR1 is SGHTA and CDR2 is FQGNSA. V was shortened by 1 base and J by 9 bases, with 19 bases between the two germline ends. CDR3 DNA sequence: TGTGCCAGCAGCTTAGGTTTTGTCAGAGGGAGATCTGAGCAGTTCTTC. Amino acid sequence: CASSLGFVRGRSEQFF.

This clonotype was picked up a small number of times. The chain carries TRBV5-6 and TRBJ2-2; D is perhaps TRBD1 (6 bases). Germline V CDR1 and CDR2: SGHDT, YYEEEE. Trimming removed 4 bases from V and 0 bases from J, with 10 bases in between. This CDR3 comprises 15 residues. CDR3 DNA sequence: TGTGCCAGCAGCCTGGACAGCGCGAACACCGGGGAGCTGTTTTTT. Translation: CASSLDSANTGELFF.

This clonotype was detected only a few times. This chain uses TRBV20-1 with TRBJ2-3; unclear D gene. Germline values: CDR1 DFQATT, CDR2 SNEGSKA (reference sequence). Trimming pared 3 bases from V and 0 bases from J, leaving 4 bases between. The CDR3 loop spans 12 amino acids. The CDR3 DNA sequence: TGCAGTGCTAGCGTCAGCACAGATACGCAGTATTTT. Encoded protein: CSASVSTDTQYF.

This clonotype was found a few times. The chain couples TRBV25-1 to TRBJ2-3; D not resolved. The V and J ends lost 2 bases and 5 bases respectively, with 14 bases between them. The germline gives CDR1 MGHDK, CDR2 SYGVNS. The CDR3 extends over 15 amino acids. Here the CDR3 DNA reads TGTGCCAGCAGTGAAATCGGGCGAGCCCTAGATACGCAGTATTTT. Protein: CASSEIGRALDTQYF.

This clonotype was observed many times. In nucleotides, the CDR3 is TGCGCCAGCAGCCAAGAAGGGGACTTGGGGGATTCACCCCTCCACTTT. It codes for CASSQEGDLGDSPLHF. This chain links TRBV4-3 with TRBJ1-6, with TRBD1 as a possible D gene (5 bases). Germline-derived CDR1 and CDR2 are LGHNA and YSLEER. The V end lost 0 bases, the J end lost 8 bases, and 14 bases lay between the germline ends. The CDR3 is made up of 16 amino acids.

This clonotype came up many times. CDR3 nucleotide sequence: TGTGCCAGCAGCTCGCTAGCGGGAGGGAACAATGAGCAGTTCTTC. It translates to CASSSLAGGNNEQFF. This sequence joins TRBV6-1 and TRBJ2-1; 12 positions match TRBD2. V trimming: 6 bases; J trimming: 5 bases; junction bases outside the gene matches: 5. Looked up from germline, CDR1 is MNHNS and CDR2 is SASEGT. The CDR3 contains 15 residues.

V usage is TRBV7-9 and J usage is TRBJ1-1, with D perhaps matching TRBD1 (5 bases). The ends were cut back, 3 bases at V and 1 base at J, with 12 bases in the middle. The CDR3 runs to 15 residues. In germline, CDR1 is SEHNR, CDR2 FQNEAQ (reference sequence). As DNA, the CDR3 is TGTGCCAGCAGCTTGTTGGGGGGGTCGAACACTGAAGCTTTCTTT. Translating gives CASSLLGGSNTEAFF.

V and J are TRBV18 and TRBJ1-2; D perhaps matches TRBD1 (5 bases). This CDR3 has 12 residues. V was shortened by 0 bases and J by 8 bases, with 7 bases between the two germline ends. CDR1 and CDR2 (germline): KGHSH, LQKENI. The CDR3 bases are TGTGCCAGCTCACCACCGACAGCCGGCTACACCTTC. Its protein product is CASSPPTAGYTF.

This clonotype was picked up many times. The chain recombines TRBV12-3 or TRBV12-4 with TRBJ2-1, with D possibly being TRBD2 (6 bases). The CDR3 is made up of 13 amino acids. Trimming stripped 3 bases from V and 6 bases from J, with 9 bases between. The CDR3 sequence: CASSLGGRNEQFF. The CDR3 region has the DNA TGTGCCAGCAGTTTGGGGGGTCGCAATGAGCAGTTCTTC.

This clonotype was found a few times. V and J are TRBV6-1 and TRBJ1-1, with D unclear. The ends were cut back, 5 bases at V and 8 bases at J, with 12 bases in the middle. In germline, CDR1 is MNHNS, CDR2 SASEGT. CDR3 length: 12 residues. The CDR3 DNA reads TGTGCCAGCAGTTTAGGATCACTCGAAGCTTTCTTT. Protein sequence: CASSLGSLEAFF.

This clonotype came up many times. The rearrangement uses TRBV11-2 and TRBJ1-4; no clear D. Trimming took off 0 bases at V and 4 bases at J, with 12 bases between the two ends. Germline loops: CDR1 SGHAT, CDR2 FQNNGV. The CDR3 length is 16 residues. The CDR3 region is CASSLERNKVNEKLFF. As DNA, the CDR3 is TGTGCCAGCAGCTTAGAGCGGAATAAGGTTAATGAAAAACTGTTTTTT.

V is TRBV11-3 and J is TRBJ2-5; either TRBD1 or TRBD2 may fit D (5 bases each). Germline V gene sequence: CDR1 SGHNT, CDR2 YENEEA. The CDR3 totals 16 residues. The V gene lost 4 bases and the J gene lost 4 bases, with 19 bases spanning the gap. The CDR3 region is CASSSGPKAGRETQYF. The CDR3 region has the DNA TGTGCCAGCAGCTCGGGGCCCAAGGCAGGGAGAGAGACCCAGTACTTC.